This T cell receptor (beta chain) was sequenced in a study of shared clonotypes between healthy human individuals. The study's findings and limits: Rarefaction revealed incomplete sorted-subset sequencing despite large depth. Memory subsets had estimated richness that was generally smaller than that of naive subsets.

An even split of each subset's genomic DNA across several immunoSEQ plates was performed. TCRdb's copy holds only in-frame clones and misses some; the assay was immunoSEQ multiplex PCR. The sample lists around 2.1 million clones; under 95% were seen once. The CDR3 length is 14 residues. Per the germline V gene, CDR1 is MDHEN and CDR2 is SYDVKM. With 3 bases removed from V and 1 base from J, the gap between germline ends came to 9 bases. About this clone: Its antigen is not known.

It was CD45RO-negative cells, positively selected for CCR7, that made up naive CD8 cells, with terminally differentiated effector memory CD45RA+ cells excluded. This chain joins TRBV28 and TRBJ1-1; TRBD1 might be the D (5 bases). The specimen sequenced was naive CD8+ T cells from PBMCs. The sequence derives from a man aged 18-30 years in good health. Some clones in this sample may be carry-over from other donors' samples. The CDR3 region has the DNA TGTGCCAGCAGTTTCGGGGCTCCGAACACTGAAGCTTTCTTT. This gives the protein CASSFGAPNTEAFF.